This T cell receptor (beta chain) was sequenced for a study of T-cell reconstitution after alpha-beta-depleted transplantation in children. Comments on this clonotype: Its antigen is still unknown.

Germline assignment: CDR1 SEHNR and CDR2 FQNEAQ (reference sequence). The CDR3 sequence is 17 residues long. The V segment lost 0 bases and the J segment 2 bases; nucleotides outside the gene matches: 10. Construction of the TCRbeta library involved unique molecular identifiers. TCRdb independently ran MiXCR on the PCR reads; one entry per CDR3 protein. This sample has some 78,000 distinct CDR3 sequences, with approximately 14% found just once. Overall study results and limits: Some patients' high day-60 TCRbeta diversity was attributed to recipient cells surviving conditioning. Hyperexpanded clones declined; after one year, newly produced T cells mostly supplied diversity.

This sequence was found in a male patient under 10 years old who had a stem cell transplant for acute lymphoblastic leukemia, so the T cells may come from the graft donor. The material sequenced was PBMCs, mostly from graft donor cells, taken 180 days after TCRalphabeta/CD19-depleted stem cell transplant. The chain has TRBV7-9 and TRBJ2-7, with 7 bases that match TRBD2. The CDR3 reads CASSLAGGPWSPYEQYF. The CDR3 DNA follows: TGTGCCAGCAGCTTAGCGGGAGGGCCCTGGTCGCCCTACGAGCAGTACTTC.